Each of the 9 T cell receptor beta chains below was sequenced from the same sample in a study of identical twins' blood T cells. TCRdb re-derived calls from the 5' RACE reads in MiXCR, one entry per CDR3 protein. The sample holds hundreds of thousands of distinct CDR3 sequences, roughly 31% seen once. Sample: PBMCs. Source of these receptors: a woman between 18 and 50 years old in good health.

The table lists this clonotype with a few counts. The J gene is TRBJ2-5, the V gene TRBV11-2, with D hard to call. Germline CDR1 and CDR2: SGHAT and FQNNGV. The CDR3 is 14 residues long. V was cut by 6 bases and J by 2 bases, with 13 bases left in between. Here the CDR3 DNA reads TGTGCCAGCAGGAATTGGGCCGCTCAAGAGACCCAGTACTTC. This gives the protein CASRNWAAQETQYF.

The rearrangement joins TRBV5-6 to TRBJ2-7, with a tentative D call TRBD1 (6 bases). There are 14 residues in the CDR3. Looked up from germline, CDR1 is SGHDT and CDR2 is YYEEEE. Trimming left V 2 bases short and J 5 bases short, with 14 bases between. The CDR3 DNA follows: TGTGCCAGCAGCTTTACGTCTAAGGGGGACGAGCAGTACTTC. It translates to CASSFTSKGDEQYF.

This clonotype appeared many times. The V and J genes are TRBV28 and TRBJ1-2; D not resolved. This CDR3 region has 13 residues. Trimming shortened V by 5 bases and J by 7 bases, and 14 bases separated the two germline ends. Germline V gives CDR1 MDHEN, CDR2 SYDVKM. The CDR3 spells CASSPFSESGYTF. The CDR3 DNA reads TGTGCCAGCAGTCCCTTCTCCGAATCTGGCTACACCTTC.

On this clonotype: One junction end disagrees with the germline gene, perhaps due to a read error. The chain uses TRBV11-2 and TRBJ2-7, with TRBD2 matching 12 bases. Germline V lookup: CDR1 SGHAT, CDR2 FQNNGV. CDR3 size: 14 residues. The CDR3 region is CTSSPTSGGYEQYF. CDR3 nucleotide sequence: TGTACCAGCAGCCCGACTAGCGGGGGCTACGAGCAGTACTTC.

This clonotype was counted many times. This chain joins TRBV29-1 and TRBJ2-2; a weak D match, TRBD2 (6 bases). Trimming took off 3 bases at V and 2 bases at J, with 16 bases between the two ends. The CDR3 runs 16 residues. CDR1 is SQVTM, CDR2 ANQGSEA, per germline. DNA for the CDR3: TGCAGCGTTGAGGGACGGGACGGACTAAACACCGGGGAGCTGTTTTTT. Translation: CSVEGRDGLNTGELFF.

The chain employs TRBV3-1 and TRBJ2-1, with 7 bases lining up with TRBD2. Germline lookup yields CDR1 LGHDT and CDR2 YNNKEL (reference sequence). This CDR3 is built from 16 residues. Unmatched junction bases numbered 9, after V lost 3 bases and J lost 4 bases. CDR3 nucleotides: TGTGCCAGCAGCCAGGACCTAGCGGATGTATACAATGAGCAGTTCTTC. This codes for CASSQDLADVYNEQFF.

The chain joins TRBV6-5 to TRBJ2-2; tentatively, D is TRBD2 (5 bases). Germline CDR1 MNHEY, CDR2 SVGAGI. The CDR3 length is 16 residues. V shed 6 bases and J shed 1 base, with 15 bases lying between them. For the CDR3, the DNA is TGTGCCAGCAGCCTTTCTGACTACCTGAACACCGGGGAGCTGTTTTTT. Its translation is CASSLSDYLNTGELFF.

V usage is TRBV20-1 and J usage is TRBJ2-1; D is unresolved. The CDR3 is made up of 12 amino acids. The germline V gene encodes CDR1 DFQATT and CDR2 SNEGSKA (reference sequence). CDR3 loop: CSPRAASNEQFF. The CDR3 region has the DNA TGCAGCCCTAGGGCGGCCTCCAATGAGCAGTTCTTC.

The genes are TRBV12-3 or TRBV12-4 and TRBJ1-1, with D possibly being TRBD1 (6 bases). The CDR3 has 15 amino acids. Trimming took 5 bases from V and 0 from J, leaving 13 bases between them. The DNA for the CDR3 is TGTGCCAGCAGTCAGGGGCCGCTGATGAACACTGAAGCTTTCTTT. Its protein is CASSQGPLMNTEAFF.